The 15 T cell receptor beta chains in this list originate from one sample, sequenced in a study of CDR3 diversity in severe acne. In TCRdb, the PCR reads were re-called with MiXCR into one record per CDR3 protein. Among more than 70,000 distinct CDR3 sequences listed, approximately 49% were seen once. Sequencing input: blood. Receptors were obtained from a male donor with severe acne vulgaris.

This clonotype came up many times. The chain carries TRBV5-4 and TRBJ1-2; D might be TRBD1 (5 bases). CDR3 length: 16 residues. Germline-derived CDR1 and CDR2 are SGHNT and YYREEE (reference sequence). With 2 bases removed from V and 6 bases from J, the gap between germline ends came to 20 bases. For the CDR3, the DNA is TGTGCCAGCAGCTTTGGCGGGGGACGTCATTCCGATGGCTACACCTTC. Encoded protein: CASSFGGGRHSDGYTF.

This clonotype was found a few times. The chain links TRBV10-2 to TRBJ1-5; D perhaps matches TRBD1 (5 bases). Trimming pared 5 bases from V and 1 base from J, leaving 9 bases between. The germline gives CDR1 WSHSY, CDR2 SAAADI. CDR3 length: 14 amino acids. CDR3 sequence (DNA): TGCGCCAGCAGTAGTCGACAGAGCAATCAGCCCCAGCATTTT. It specifies CASSSRQSNQPQHF.

This chain uses TRBV7-8 with TRBJ1-2, with TRBD1 matching 8 bases. From germline, CDR1 is SGHVS and CDR2 FQNEAQ. The CDR3 totals 14 residues. Trimming took 6 bases from V and 6 from J; bases not matched to a gene: 9. The CDR3 DNA reads TGTGCCAGCAGTTATAGACAGGGGATGGATGGCTACACCTTC. Translated: CASSYRQGMDGYTF.

This rearrangement joins TRBV6-6 to TRBJ2-5; D unresolved. The CDR3 has 16 amino acids. Trimming shortened V by 8 bases and J by 3 bases, and 22 bases separated the two germline ends. CDR1 is MNHNY and CDR2 is SVGAGI in the germline V gene (reference sequence). CDR3 residues: CASAPSSWTAEETQYF. The CDR3, as DNA: TGTGCCAGCGCACCATCTTCCTGGACGGCTGAAGAGACCCAGTACTTC.

This chain uses TRBV28 with TRBJ1-2; TRBD1 aligns across 8 bases. The CDR3 covers 15 residues. Unmatched junction bases numbered 9, after V lost 5 bases and J lost 4 bases. Germline V gene lookup returns CDR1 MDHEN and CDR2 SYDVKM. The DNA of the CDR3 is TGTGCCAGCAGTCCACCGGGACAGGCGAGCTATGGCTACACCTTC. Translated, it gives CASSPPGQASYGYTF.

V gene TRBV20-1 combines with J gene TRBJ1-2; D may be TRBD1 (6 bases). The CDR3 extends over 15 amino acids. Germline V CDR1 and CDR2: DFQATT, SNEGSKA (reference sequence). V lost 6 bases and J 6 bases, leaving 23 bases between the germline ends. The CDR3 nucleotides are TGCAGTGCCCATTTTTGGGGGCAGGGTTGGGATGGCTACACCTTC. Protein: CSAHFWGQGWDGYTF.

As regards this clonotype: At one of its ends the junction is not consistent with the germline gene, which may arise from a read error. The chain couples TRBV2 to TRBJ1-4, with D maybe TRBD1 (6 bases). The CDR3 runs to 16 residues. Germline V gives CDR1 SNHLY, CDR2 FYNNEI. The CDR3 is CASSEEWTATNGKLFF. CDR3 nucleotide sequence: TGTGCCAGCAGTGAAGAGTGGACAGCAACTAATGGAAAACTGTTTTTT.

This clonotype has a count of ten or more. The V gene is TRBV7-9, the J gene TRBJ2-1; 9 bases match TRBD1. V lost 3 bases to trimming and J lost 2 bases; unmatched junction nucleotides: 14. Germline values: CDR1 SEHNR, CDR2 FQNEAQ (reference sequence). This CDR3 contains 19 residues. CDR3 region: CASSFADGFGTGPYNEQFF. In nucleotides, the CDR3 is TGTGCCAGCAGCTTTGCAGACGGCTTCGGGACAGGGCCCTACAATGAGCAGTTCTTC.

The CDR3 sequence is CASSSYRLQWSGTEAFF. The CDR3 DNA is TGTGCCAGCAGCTCTTACAGATTACAATGGTCTGGCACTGAAGCTTTCTTT. V usage is TRBV5-8 and J usage is TRBJ1-1; no firm D call. Trimming took 3 bases from V and 4 from J, leaving 22 bases between them. The V gene's germline CDR1 is SGHTS and CDR2 YDEGEE. There are 17 residues in the CDR3.

The chain has TRBV29-1 and TRBJ2-7; 11 positions agree with TRBD1. Looked up from germline, CDR1 is SQVTM and CDR2 is ANQGSEA. V was clipped by 6 bases and J by 4 bases; unmatched bases: 5. CDR3 length equals 13 residues. The CDR3 spells CSVGDRGVYEQYF. CDR3 nucleotide sequence: TGCAGCGTGGGGGACAGGGGGGTGTACGAGCAGTACTTC.

V usage is TRBV4-1 and J usage is TRBJ2-1; 11 positions agree with TRBD2. This CDR3 has 20 residues. After removal of 6 bases from V and 2 bases from J, the junction contained 18 bases not matched to a gene. CDR1 is MGHRA and CDR2 is YSYEKL in the germline V gene. DNA of the CDR3: TGCGCCAGCAGACCTCTGGGGGGACTTTTAGCGGGAGGGACCTACAATGAGCAGTTCTTC. Protein sequence: CASRPLGGLLAGGTYNEQFF.

V is TRBV6-1 and J is TRBJ2-7; D possibly corresponds to TRBD1 (5 bases). This CDR3 contains 14 residues. V lost 1 base to trimming and J lost 4 bases, with 11 bases between them. The V gene's germline CDR1 is MNHNS and CDR2 SASEGT. DNA for the CDR3: TGTGCCAGCAGTGAAGGGTGGCAGGGTTACGAGCAGTACTTC. Translation: CASSEGWQGYEQYF.

The chain employs TRBV20-1 and TRBJ2-2; 13 nucleotides line up with TRBD2. CDR1 is DFQATT and CDR2 is SNEGSKA in the germline V gene (reference sequence). Trimming removed 6 bases from V and 3 bases from J; junction bases left unmatched: 10. The CDR3 covers 17 residues. As DNA, the CDR3 is TGCAGTGCGCGAGAGACTAGCGGGAGGCCCTACACCGGGGAGCTGTTTTTT. Translated, it gives CSARETSGRPYTGELFF.

This clonotype was found many times. The genes are TRBV20-1 and TRBJ2-7; no clear D gene. Germline values: CDR1 DFQATT, CDR2 SNEGSKA (reference sequence). The CDR3 has 12 residues. The V end was cut by 5 bases, the J end by 4 bases, with 12 bases between. The CDR3 spells CSASKTEYEQYF. CDR3 coding DNA: TGCAGTGCTTCTAAAACGGAATACGAGCAGTACTTC.

This clonotype was seen a handful of times. A read error is likely, as this CDR3 ends without the conserved phenylalanine or tryptophan. The limits of the CDR3 on the DNA are not certain, so only TCRdb's listed CDR3 is given. The chain recombines TRBV7-9 with TRBJ1-1; the table names TRBD1, a call not compared with the DNA. From germline, CDR1 is SEHNR and CDR2 FQNEAQ (reference sequence). The CDR3 extends over 11 residues, inclusive of both ends. CDR3 protein: CASSLRTGPLV.